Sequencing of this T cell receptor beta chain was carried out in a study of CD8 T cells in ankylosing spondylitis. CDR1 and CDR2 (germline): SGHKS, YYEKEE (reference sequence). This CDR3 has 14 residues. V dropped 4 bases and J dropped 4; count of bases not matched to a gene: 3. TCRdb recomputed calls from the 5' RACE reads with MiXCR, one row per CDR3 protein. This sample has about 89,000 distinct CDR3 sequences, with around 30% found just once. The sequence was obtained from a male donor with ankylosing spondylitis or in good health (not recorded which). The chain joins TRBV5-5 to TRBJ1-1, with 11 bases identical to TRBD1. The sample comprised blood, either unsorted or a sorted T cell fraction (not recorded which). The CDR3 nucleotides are TGTGCCAGCAGCGGGGGACAGGGGGGCACTGAAGCTTTCTTT. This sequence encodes CASSGGQGGTEAFF. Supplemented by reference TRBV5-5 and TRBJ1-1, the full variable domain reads DAGVTQSPTHLIKTRGQQVTLRCSPISGHKSVSWYQQVLGQGPQFIFQYYEKEERGRGNFPDRFSARQFPNYSSELNVNALLLGDSALYLCASSGGQGGTEAFFGQGTRLTVV.